Sequencing of this T cell receptor beta chain was carried out in a study of T-cell memory formation after mild COVID-19. The overall study: Across donors, TCR clusters were largely donor specific.

TCRdb ran MiXCR on the 5' RACE reads and lists one entry per CDR3 protein. The sample consists of roughly 52,000 distinct CDR3 sequences, more than 8% of them appearing once. This clonotype was picked up many times. CDR3 length: 12 residues. CDR1 and CDR2 (germline): SEHNR, FQNEAQ (reference sequence). Trimming removed 6 bases at V and 0 bases at J, with 6 bases between. The receptor's source is a man aged 18-30 years who had mild COVID-19 (a few samples of this study predate the infection). Cell type and time point are not known. The sequenced sample was PBMCs or a T cell subset sorted from them (not recorded which). V and J are TRBV7-9 and TRBJ2-7, with D unclear. Here the CDR3 DNA reads TGTGCCAGCAGGAGGAGCTCCTACGAGCAGTACTTC. It encodes CASRRSSYEQYF.